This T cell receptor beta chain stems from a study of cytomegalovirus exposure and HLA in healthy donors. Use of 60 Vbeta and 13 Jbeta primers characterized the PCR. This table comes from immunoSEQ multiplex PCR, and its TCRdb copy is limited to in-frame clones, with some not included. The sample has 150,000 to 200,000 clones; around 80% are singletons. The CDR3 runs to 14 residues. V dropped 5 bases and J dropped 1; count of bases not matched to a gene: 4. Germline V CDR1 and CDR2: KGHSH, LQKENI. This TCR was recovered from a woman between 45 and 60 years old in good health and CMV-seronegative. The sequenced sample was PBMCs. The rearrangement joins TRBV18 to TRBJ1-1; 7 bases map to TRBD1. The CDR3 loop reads CASSTRQGNTEAFF. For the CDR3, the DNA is TGTGCCAGCTCAACTCGACAGGGGAACACTGAAGCTTTCTTT.